The text below deals with one T cell receptor (beta chain). The sample belongs to a study of lymphopenia after photon versus proton radiotherapy. Some clones are missing from TCRdb's copy, which holds only in-frame ones; the method was immunoSEQ multiplex PCR. The repertoire holds 35,000 to 40,000 clones, with more than 75% as singletons. CDR3 length: 14 amino acids. Germline V CDR1 and CDR2: LNHDA, SQIVND (reference sequence). V was shortened by 7 bases and J by 5 bases, with 15 bases between the two germline ends. The material was peripheral blood, obtained from a patient treated with photon-based radiotherapy. The chain recombines TRBV19 with TRBJ1-5; a possible D gene is TRBD1 (5 bases). The sequence came from a man over 45 with gastric cancer. The CDR3, as DNA: TGTGCCAGTACCACAGTTGGGGGATATCAGCCCCAGCATTTT. Translation: CASTTVGGYQPQHF.